This T cell receptor beta chain was sequenced for a study of T-cell reconstitution after alpha-beta-depleted transplantation in children. Study-wide points: From newly produced T cells came most of the T-cell counts and diversity one year after transplant. Roughly two months post-transplant, alpha-beta T cells reportedly originated from several hundred graft clones that had expanded. The origin of high day-60 TCRbeta diversity in some patients lay in surviving recipient T cells and thymic progenitors.

Library preparation (for TCRbeta) was performed with unique molecular identifiers. TCRdb re-derived calls from the PCR reads in MiXCR, one entry per CDR3 protein. The sample includes about 300,000 distinct CDR3 sequences, about 7.3% of them seen just once. Germline CDR1 is DFQATT and CDR2 is SNEGSKA (reference sequence). V was clipped by 7 bases and J by 7 bases, with 5 bases between them. The CDR3 spans 9 residues. The sample holds many counts of this clonotype. Its target is unknown. The sequence was obtained from a female patient aged 2-10 years who had a stem cell transplant for Fanconi anemia, so the T cells may come from the graft donor. The rearrangement links TRBV20-1 to TRBJ2-1, with D unclear. This material consisted of peripheral blood, taken 360 days after TCRalphabeta/CD19-depleted stem cell transplant. The CDR3 nucleotides read TGCAGTGTCGGAAATGAGCAGTTCTTC. Protein sequence: CSVGNEQFF.